This T cell receptor beta chain was identified during a study of T cell changes during pregnancy in multiple sclerosis (dated by TCRdb to about 2019). About the study as a whole: In women with multiple sclerosis, the researchers looked at how the T cell repertoire shifted as pregnancy progressed.

The library relied on the immunoSEQ multiplex PCR assay. The table was pulled from immuneACCESS by TCRdb, which kept in-frame rearrangements only. Such tables lose some clones; where checked, under half of the loss comes from unresolved V genes, and the rest has no known cause. The sample includes tens of thousands of clones, with around 90% observed a single time. The ten largest clones represent 0.55% to 0.7% of the sample. A word on this clone: The specificity of this receptor is unknown. Base qualities were left out, and no much larger clone turns up one base away.

This TCR came from a female donor with multiple sclerosis, enrolled in a pregnancy study. The source was CD4+ T cells from peripheral blood mononuclear cells, collected before pregnancy.

The nucleotides read TGTGCCTGGAGTTGGGGGGGCGAGCAGTACTTC. This translates into CAWSWGGEQYF. The chain was built from TRBV30 and TRBJ2-7, with 7 junctional bases fitting TRBD2. The germline V gene (reference sequence) sets CDR1 to GTSNPN and CDR2 to SVGIG. V ends up 2 bases short and J 6 bases short, with an unmatched junction base count of 1. The CDR3 starts with the cysteine, ends with the phenylalanine, and has 11 residues. Only the CDR3 region is kept as DNA, spanning 33 bases read in frame from base 1.